This TCR beta chain emerged from a study of T-cell memory formation after mild COVID-19 (dated by TCRdb to the early 2020s). A note on the overall study: TCR sequence clusters from the two donors were found to be largely donor specific. In a couple of donors, T-cell clones that expanded and contracted after mild COVID-19 were followed by sequencing TCRalpha and TCRbeta repertoires longitudinally. Two young, previously healthy adult volunteers made up the cohort, one male and one female. Overall study results and their limits: Contracting CD4+ clones were found mainly in CM and EM memory subsets, while CD8+ clones were enriched in EMRA. The study included only two mild cases, and larger cohorts that include severe cases with pre-infection samples were judged to be necessary. From day 15 to 85, contracting clones showed balanced CD4/CD8 phenotypes, whereas a second wave of clones that expanded from day 15 to 37 leaned towards CD4+. Whether the second-wave clones peaking on day 37 were SARS-CoV-2 specific was not confirmed. Some responding clones were detected in pre-infection memory, which suggested that pre-existing cross-reactive memory T cells had joined the SARS-CoV-2 response.

Sequencing took place on an Illumina NovaSeq 6000. Using 5'RACE with constant-segment primers, TCRalpha and TCRbeta cDNA libraries were constructed, with sample barcodes and unique molecular identifiers added in the process. Trizol reagent was used to extract RNA from every sample. Libraries were amplified in two PCR steps, with a second sample barcode and Illumina TruSeq adapters added in the second step. The libraries were sequenced on an Illumina NovaSeq using 2 x 150 bp paired-end reads. On the study's bioinformatics: Reads were demultiplexed and collapsed into UMI-guided consensus sequences with migec v1.2.7. With mixcr v2.1.11, UMI consensuses were aligned to TRA and TRB V and J templates and assembled into clonotypes. A clonotype was counted as expanded or contracted only if both edgeR and NoisET called the change significant, with noise models trained on biological replicates. edgeR calls used a false discovery rate-adjusted p below 0.01 and a log2 fold-change threshold of 1. As an exploratory analysis of dynamics, PCA with hierarchical clustering was applied to max-normalized trajectories of the 1000 most abundant clonotypes. Separately sequenced CD4+ and CD8+ repertoires were used to assign a CD4 or CD8 phenotype to each responding clone. The raw public reads went through TCRdb reprocessing: fastp at Q25, MiXCR clone calling, in-frame beta chains kept. Rows matching on CDR3 protein sequence are summarized as one entry with the most common DNA and genes. TCRdb's processing, not the authors' own work, is the source of the V and J calls. Here the sample has 470,000 or so distinct CDR3 sequences; roughly 23% occur a single time. Roughly an eighth of the sample goes to the ten largest clones.

On this clonotype itself: Its antigen is still unknown. Nothing much larger sits one base from this clone, and base qualities are not available.

Here V drops 5 bases and J drops 6 bases, and the junction holds 6 bases not matched to any gene. The germline V gene sets CDR1 to SGHTA and CDR2 to FQGTGA. Spanning cysteine to phenylalanine, the CDR3 consists of 14 amino acids. Only the CDR3 region is kept as DNA, spanning 42 bases read in frame from base 1. Ficoll-Paque density gradient centrifugation was the method used to isolate PBMCs. Sequenced input: PBMCs or a T cell subset sorted from them (not recorded which). The clonotype was recovered from an adult woman who had mild COVID-19 (a few samples of this study predate the infection). The sample titles of this study are shuffled in the database, so cell type and time point are left out; the donor was told from shared clones. Recombination connected TRBV7-3 to TRBJ2-1; 8 middle bases align to TRBD1. The CDR3 protein is CASSQDRDSNEQFF. The nucleotide sequence is TGTGCCAGCAGCCAGGACAGGGACAGCAATGAGCAGTTCTTC.